These T cell receptor beta chains were read from a single sample in a study of metastatic and nonmetastatic thyroid tumors. TCRdb redid the clone calls on the PCR reads using MiXCR. The sample carries around 34,000 clones, approximately 16% recorded once. The sample was blood. The receptors come from a male donor with papillary thyroid cancer or a benign thyroid nodule (not recorded which). Some clones in this sample may be carry-over from other donors' samples. The CDR3 runs from the conserved cysteine through the conserved F or W. D genes are given only for firm matches. The size entry is marked missing in some rows and otherwise reads once, few, many or a size class.

clone_size: many
d_call: TRBD2
j_call: TRBJ2-7
v_call: TRBV20-1
cdr3_nt: TGCAGTGCCCCGTCTCCCGGGACTAGCGGCAACTACGAGCAGTACTTC
cdr3_aa: CSAPSPGTSGNYEQYF

clone_size: once
d_call: NA
j_call: TRBJ2-7
v_call: TRBV30
cdr3_nt: TGTGCCTTGGGACGAGGATCTGGAGCCTACGAGCAGTACTTC
cdr3_aa: CALGRGSGAYEQYF

clone_size: many
d_call: NA
j_call: TRBJ2-7
v_call: TRBV3-1
cdr3_nt: TGTGCCAGCAGCCCCCTACGTGGTTACGAGCAGTACTTC
cdr3_aa: CASSPLRGYEQYF

clone_size: medium-sized
d_call: NA
j_call: TRBJ1-6
v_call: TRBV6-1
cdr3_nt: TGTGCCAGCAGCAGAGCCGGGTTATCCTATAATTCACCCCTCCACTTT
cdr3_aa: CASSRAGLSYNSPLHF

clone_size: medium-sized
d_call: NA
j_call: TRBJ2-7
v_call: TRBV12-3/TRBV12-4
cdr3_nt: TGTGCCAGCAGTTCGGCTACCTCCTACGAGCAGTACTTC
cdr3_aa: CASSSATSYEQYF

clone_size: many
d_call: TRBD2
j_call: TRBJ2-3
v_call: TRBV4-1
cdr3_nt: TGCGCCAGCAGCCAACGGGCTAGCGGGAGCACAGATACGCAGTATTTT
cdr3_aa: CASSQRASGSTDTQYF

clone_size: many
d_call: NA
j_call: TRBJ2-7
v_call: TRBV7-2
cdr3_nt: TGTGCCAGCAGCTTACCCCTAGTCGGGCCCTACGAGCAGTACTTC
cdr3_aa: CASSLPLVGPYEQYF

clone_size: many
d_call: TRBD2
j_call: TRBJ2-1
v_call: TRBV12-3/TRBV12-4
cdr3_nt: TGTGCCAGCAAGGCACTAGCGGGAGGGCCAGAGCGTGATGAGCAGTTCTTC
cdr3_aa: CASKALAGGPERDEQFF

clone_size: many
d_call: NA
j_call: TRBJ2-5
v_call: TRBV20-1
cdr3_nt: TGCAGTGCTCACAAATTGGGGGGTGAGACCCAGTACTTC
cdr3_aa: CSAHKLGGETQYF

clone_size: NA
d_call: NA
j_call: TRBJ1-3
v_call: TRBV11-2
cdr3_nt: TGTGCCAGCAGCCCTGGGACGTACTCTGGAAACACCATATATTTT
cdr3_aa: CASSPGTYSGNTIYF

clone_size: once
d_call: TRBD1
j_call: TRBJ2-4
v_call: TRBV5-6
cdr3_nt: TGTGCCAGCAGCTTGTTAGGGGACAGGAACATTCAGTACTTC
cdr3_aa: CASSLLGDRNIQYF

clone_size: medium-sized
d_call: TRBD2
j_call: TRBJ2-1
v_call: TRBV6-5
cdr3_nt: TGTGCCAGCAGTAGACCGACTAGCGGGAGGGTTAGAAATGAGCAGTTCTTC
cdr3_aa: CASSRPTSGRVRNEQFF